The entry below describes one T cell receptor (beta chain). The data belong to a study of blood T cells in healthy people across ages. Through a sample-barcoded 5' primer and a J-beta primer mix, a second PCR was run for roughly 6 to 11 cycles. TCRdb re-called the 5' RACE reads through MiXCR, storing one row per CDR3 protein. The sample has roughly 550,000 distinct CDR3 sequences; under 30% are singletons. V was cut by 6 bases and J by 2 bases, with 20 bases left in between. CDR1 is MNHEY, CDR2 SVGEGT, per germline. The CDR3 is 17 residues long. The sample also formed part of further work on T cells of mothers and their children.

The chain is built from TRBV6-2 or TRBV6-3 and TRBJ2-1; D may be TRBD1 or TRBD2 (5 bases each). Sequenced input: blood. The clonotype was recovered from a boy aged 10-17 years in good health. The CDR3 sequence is CASSHSTGQRTYNEQFF. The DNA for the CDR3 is TGTGCCAGCAGCCATTCTACGGGGCAGCGCACCTACAATGAGCAGTTCTTC.